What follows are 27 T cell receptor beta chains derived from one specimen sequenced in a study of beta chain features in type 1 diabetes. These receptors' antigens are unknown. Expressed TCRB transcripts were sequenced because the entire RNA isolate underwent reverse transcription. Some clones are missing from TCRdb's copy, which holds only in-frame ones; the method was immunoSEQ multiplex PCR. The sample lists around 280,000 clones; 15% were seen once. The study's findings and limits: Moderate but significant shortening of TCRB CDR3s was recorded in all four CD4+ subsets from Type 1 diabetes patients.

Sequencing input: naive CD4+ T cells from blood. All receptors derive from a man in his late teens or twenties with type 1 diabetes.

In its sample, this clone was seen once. The CDR3 DNA is TGCGCCAGCAGCCAAGCGCTAGCGGGGTTCACAGATACGCAGTATTTT. The encoded protein is CASSQALAGFTDTQYF. The chain employs TRBV4-3 and TRBJ2-3, with 9 positions matching TRBD2. The V gene end was trimmed by 1 base and the J gene end by 2 bases; junction bases not matched to a gene: 4. Per germline, CDR1 LGHNA and CDR2 YSLEER. The CDR3 length is 16 residues.

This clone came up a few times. The CDR3 DNA sequence: TGTGCCAGCAGCATTAGCGGGGGCCTCTCCTACGAGCAGTACTTC. It encodes CASSISGGLSYEQYF. J is TRBJ2-7 and V is TRBV7-2; the match to TRBD2 covers 9 bases. The germline V gene encodes CDR1 SGHTA and CDR2 FQGNSA. CDR3 size: 15 residues. With 5 bases clipped from V and 0 bases from J, the junction kept 5 bases outside the gene matches.

CDR3 region: CASSLYGQETQYF. CDR3 DNA sequence: TGTGCCAGCAGCCTTTACGGGCAAGAGACCCAGTACTTC. The chain recombines TRBV9 with TRBJ2-5; D gene uncertain. V lost 4 bases, J lost 2 bases, and 9 bases lay in between. Germline V gene data show CDR1 as SGDLS and CDR2 as YYNGEE. The length of the CDR3 is 13 residues. Looking up the rest from reference TRBV9 and TRBJ2-5 gives the full variable domain: DSGVTQTPKHLITATGQRVTLRCSPRSGDLSVYWYQQSLDQGLQFLIQYYNGEERAKGNILERFSAQQFPDLHSELNLSSLELGDSALYFCASSLYGQETQYFGPGTRLLVL.

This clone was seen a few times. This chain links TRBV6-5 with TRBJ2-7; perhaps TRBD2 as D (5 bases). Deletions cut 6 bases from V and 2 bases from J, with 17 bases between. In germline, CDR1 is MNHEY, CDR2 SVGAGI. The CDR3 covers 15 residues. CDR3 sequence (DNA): TGTGCCAGCAGCATACTGGACGGAGGAACCTACGAGCAGTACTTC. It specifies CASSILDGGTYEQYF.

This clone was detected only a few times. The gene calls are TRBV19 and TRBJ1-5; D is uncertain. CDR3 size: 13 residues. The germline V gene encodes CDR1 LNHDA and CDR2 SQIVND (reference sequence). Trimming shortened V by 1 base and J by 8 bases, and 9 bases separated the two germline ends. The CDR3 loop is CASSIGTTKPQHF. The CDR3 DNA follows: TGTGCCAGTAGTATAGGCACCACTAAGCCCCAGCATTTT.

The CDR3 sequence: CASSQESRINEKLFF. CDR3 DNA: TGCGCCAGCAGCCAAGAGTCCAGAATTAACGAAAAACTGTTTTTT. The chain joins TRBV4-3 to TRBJ1-4; D gene ambiguous. There are 15 residues in the CDR3. Deletions cut 0 bases from V and 8 bases from J, with 13 bases between. From germline, CDR1 is LGHNA and CDR2 YSLEER.

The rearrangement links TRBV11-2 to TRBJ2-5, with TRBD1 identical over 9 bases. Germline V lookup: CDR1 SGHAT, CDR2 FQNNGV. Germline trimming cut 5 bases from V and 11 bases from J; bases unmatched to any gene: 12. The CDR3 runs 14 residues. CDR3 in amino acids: CASSHPGQGVSQYF. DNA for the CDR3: TGTGCCAGCAGCCACCCGGGACAGGGAGTTTCGCAGTACTTC.

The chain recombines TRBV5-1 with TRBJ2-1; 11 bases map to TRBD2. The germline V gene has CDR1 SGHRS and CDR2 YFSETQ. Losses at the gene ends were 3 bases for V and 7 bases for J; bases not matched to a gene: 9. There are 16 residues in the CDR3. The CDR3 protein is CASSSELAGAGNEQFF. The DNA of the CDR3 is TGCGCCAGCAGCTCGGAACTAGCGGGAGCTGGGAATGAGCAGTTCTTC.

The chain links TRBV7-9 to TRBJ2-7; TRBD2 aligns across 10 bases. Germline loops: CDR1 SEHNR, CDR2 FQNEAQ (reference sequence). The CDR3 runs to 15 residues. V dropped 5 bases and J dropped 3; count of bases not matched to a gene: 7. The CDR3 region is CASSRTSGRNYEQYF. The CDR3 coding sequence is TGTGCCAGCAGCAGGACTAGCGGCAGAAACTACGAGCAGTACTTC. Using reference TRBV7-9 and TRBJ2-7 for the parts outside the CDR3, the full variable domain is DTGVSQNPRHKITKRGQNVTFRCDPISEHNRLYWYRQTLGQGPEFLTYFQNEAQLEKSRLLSDRFSAERPKGSFSTLEIQRTEQGDSAMYLCASSRTSGRNYEQYFGPGTRLTVT.

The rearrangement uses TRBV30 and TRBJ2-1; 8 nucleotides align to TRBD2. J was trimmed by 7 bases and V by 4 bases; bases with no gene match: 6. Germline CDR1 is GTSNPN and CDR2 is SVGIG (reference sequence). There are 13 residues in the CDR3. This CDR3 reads CAWISSGGNEQFF. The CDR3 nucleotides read TGTGCCTGGATCTCGAGCGGGGGAAATGAGCAGTTCTTC.

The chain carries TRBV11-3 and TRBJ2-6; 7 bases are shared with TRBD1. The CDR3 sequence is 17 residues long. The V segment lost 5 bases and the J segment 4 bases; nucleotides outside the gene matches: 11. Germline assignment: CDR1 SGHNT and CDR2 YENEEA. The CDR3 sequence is CASSATGNAAGANVLTF. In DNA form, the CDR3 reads TGTGCCAGCAGCGCGACAGGGAACGCGGCCGGGGCCAACGTCCTGACTTTC.

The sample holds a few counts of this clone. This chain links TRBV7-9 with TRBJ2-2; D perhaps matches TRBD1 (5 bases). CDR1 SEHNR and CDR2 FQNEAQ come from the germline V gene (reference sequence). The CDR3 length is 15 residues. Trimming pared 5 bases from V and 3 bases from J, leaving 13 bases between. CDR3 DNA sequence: TGTGCCAGCAGCCCCCGGTCGACAGACACCGGGGAGCTGTTTTTT. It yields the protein CASSPRSTDTGELFF.

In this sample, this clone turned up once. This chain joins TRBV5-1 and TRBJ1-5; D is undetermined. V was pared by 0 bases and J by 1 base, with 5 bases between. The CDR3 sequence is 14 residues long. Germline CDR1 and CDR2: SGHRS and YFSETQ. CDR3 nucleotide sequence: TGCGCCAGCAGCTTGGTTCCAAGCAATCAGCCCCAGCATTTT. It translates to CASSLVPSNQPQHF.

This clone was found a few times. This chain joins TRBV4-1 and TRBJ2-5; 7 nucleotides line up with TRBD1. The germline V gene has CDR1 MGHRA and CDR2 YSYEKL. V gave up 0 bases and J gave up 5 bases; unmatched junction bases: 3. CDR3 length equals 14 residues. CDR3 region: CASSQDGTVETQYF. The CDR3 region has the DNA TGCGCCAGCAGCCAAGATGGGACAGTTGAGACCCAGTACTTC.

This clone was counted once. The CDR3 DNA follows: TGTGCCACCAGCAGAGGACAGGGGGCGTACGAGCAGTACTTC. Its translation is CATSRGQGAYEQYF. The V gene is TRBV15, the J gene TRBJ2-7; TRBD1 matches 10 bases. The CDR3 runs 14 residues. Germline loops: CDR1 LNHNV, CDR2 YYDKDF (reference sequence). The junction had 1 base not matched to a gene; V was cut back by 1 base and J by 4 bases. Full variable domain (rest looked up from reference TRBV15 and TRBJ2-7): DAMVIQNPRYQVTQFGKPVTLSCSQTLNHNVMYWYQQKSSQAPKLLFHYYDKDFNNEADTPDNFQSRRPNTSFCFLDIRSPGLGDTAMYLCATSRGQGAYEQYFGPGTRLTVT.

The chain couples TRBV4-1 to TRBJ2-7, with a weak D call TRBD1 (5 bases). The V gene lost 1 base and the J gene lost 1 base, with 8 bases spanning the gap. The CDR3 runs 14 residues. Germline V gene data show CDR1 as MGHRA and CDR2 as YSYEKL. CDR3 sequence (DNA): TGCGCCAGCAGCCAAGCCCAGGGATCCTACGAGCAGTACTTC. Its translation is CASSQAQGSYEQYF.

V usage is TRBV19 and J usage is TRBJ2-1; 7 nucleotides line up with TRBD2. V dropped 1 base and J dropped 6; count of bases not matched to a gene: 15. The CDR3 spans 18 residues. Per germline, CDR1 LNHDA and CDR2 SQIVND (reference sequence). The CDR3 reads CASSIVWSGTKRINEQFF. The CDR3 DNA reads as TGTGCCAGTAGTATAGTTTGGTCCGGGACTAAGCGAATCAATGAGCAGTTCTTC.

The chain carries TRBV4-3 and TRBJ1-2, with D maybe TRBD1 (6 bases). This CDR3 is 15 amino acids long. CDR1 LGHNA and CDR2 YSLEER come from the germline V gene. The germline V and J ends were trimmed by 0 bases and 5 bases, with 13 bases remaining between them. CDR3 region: CASSQDQAGVYGYTF. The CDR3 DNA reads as TGCGCCAGCAGCCAAGATCAGGCAGGGGTTTATGGCTACACCTTC.

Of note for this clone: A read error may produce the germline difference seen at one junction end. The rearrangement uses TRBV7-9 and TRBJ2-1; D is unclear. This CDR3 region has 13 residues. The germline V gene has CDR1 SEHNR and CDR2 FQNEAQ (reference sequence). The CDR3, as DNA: TGCGCCAGCAGCTTCCTTGTGTCGGATGAGCAGTTCTTC. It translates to CASSFLVSDEQFF.

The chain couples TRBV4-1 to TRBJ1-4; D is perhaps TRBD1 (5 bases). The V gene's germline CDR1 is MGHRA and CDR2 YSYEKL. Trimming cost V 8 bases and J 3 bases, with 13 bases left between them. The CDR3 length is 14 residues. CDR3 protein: CASSPPGANEKLFF. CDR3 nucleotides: TGCGCCAGCTCACCCCCGGGGGCTAATGAAAAACTGTTTTTT.

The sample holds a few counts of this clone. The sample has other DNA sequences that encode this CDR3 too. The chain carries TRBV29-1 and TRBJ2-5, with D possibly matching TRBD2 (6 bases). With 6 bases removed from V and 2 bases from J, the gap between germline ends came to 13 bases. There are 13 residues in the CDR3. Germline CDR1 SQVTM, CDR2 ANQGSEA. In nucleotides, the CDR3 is TGCAGCGTCGGGAGAAGGTTGCAAGAGACCCAGTACTTC. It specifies CSVGRRLQETQYF.

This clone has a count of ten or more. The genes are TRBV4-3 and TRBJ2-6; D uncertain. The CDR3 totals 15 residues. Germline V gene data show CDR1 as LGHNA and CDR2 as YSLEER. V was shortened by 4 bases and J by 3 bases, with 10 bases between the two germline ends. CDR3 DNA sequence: TGCGCCAGCAGCCCAACGCGGAATGGGGCCAACGTCCTGACTTTC. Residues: CASSPTRNGANVLTF.

The CDR3 DNA reads TGCGCCAGCAGCCATCCAACTAGCGGGAGCACAGATACGCAGTATTTT. Protein product: CASSHPTSGSTDTQYF. The V gene is TRBV4-3, the J gene TRBJ2-3, with 9 bases identical to TRBD2. The CDR3 has 16 residues. Trimming cost V 3 bases and J 0 bases; bases outside gene matches: 4. Germline values: CDR1 LGHNA, CDR2 YSLEER.

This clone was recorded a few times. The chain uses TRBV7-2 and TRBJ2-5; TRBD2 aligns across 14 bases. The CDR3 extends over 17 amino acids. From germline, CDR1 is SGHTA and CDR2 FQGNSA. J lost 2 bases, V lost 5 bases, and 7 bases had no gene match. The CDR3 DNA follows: TGTGCCAGCAGCGCAGGGACTAGCGGGAGCGGACAAGAGACCCAGTACTTC. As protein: CASSAGTSGSGQETQYF.

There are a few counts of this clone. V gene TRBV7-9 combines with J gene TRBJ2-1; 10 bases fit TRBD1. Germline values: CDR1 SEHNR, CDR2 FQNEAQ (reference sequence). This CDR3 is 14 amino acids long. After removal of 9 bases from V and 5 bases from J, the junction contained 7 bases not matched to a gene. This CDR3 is CASVGTGDNNEQFF. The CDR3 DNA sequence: TGTGCCAGTGTAGGGACAGGGGACAACAATGAGCAGTTCTTC. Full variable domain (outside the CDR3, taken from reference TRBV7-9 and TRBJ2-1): DTGVSQNPRHKITKRGQNVTFRCDPISEHNRLYWYRQTLGQGPEFLTYFQNEAQLEKSRLLSDRFSAERPKGSFSTLEIQRTEQGDSAMYLCASVGTGDNNEQFFGPGTRLTVL.

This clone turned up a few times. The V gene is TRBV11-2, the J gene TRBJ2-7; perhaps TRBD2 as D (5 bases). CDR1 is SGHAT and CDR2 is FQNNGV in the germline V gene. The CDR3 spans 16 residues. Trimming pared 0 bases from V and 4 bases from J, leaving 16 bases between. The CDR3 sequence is CASSLDLGRGFYEQYF. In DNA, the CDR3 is TGTGCCAGCAGCTTAGATCTAGGCCGAGGGTTTTACGAGCAGTACTTC.

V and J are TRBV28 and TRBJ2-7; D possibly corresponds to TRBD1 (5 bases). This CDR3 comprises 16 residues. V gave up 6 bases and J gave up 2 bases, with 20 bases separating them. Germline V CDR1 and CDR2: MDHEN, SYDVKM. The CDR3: CASSFRLLTGAYEQYF. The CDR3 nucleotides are TGTGCCAGCAGCTTTCGCCTCCTCACAGGAGCCTACGAGCAGTACTTC.